A selection of T cell receptor beta chains follows, all from one sample in a study of graft-versus-host responses after intestinal transplantation. Clones were sequenced by immunoSEQ multiplex PCR, and TCRdb holds only the in-frame ones, with some missing. Here the sample spans under 20,000 clones, around nine tenths being singletons. The sample in question was PBMCs, obtained 230 to 240 days after intestinal transplant. These receptors were obtained from a human patient who received an intestinal transplant, so some T cells may come from the graft donor. The CDR3 runs from the conserved cysteine through the conserved F or W. The D gene is left open where the match is weak. The listing skips clone size in some rows; elsewhere it reads once, few, many or a size class.

v_gene	len	j_gene	d_gene	abundance	CDR3nt	CDR3aa
TRBV9	15	TRBJ1-3	.	.	TGTGCCAGCAGCTTGGGGTCGGGCTCTGGAAACACCATATATTTT	CASSLGSGSGNTIYF
TRBV5-4	17	TRBJ2-3	.	.	TGTGCCAGCAGCTTGGGGGGCTCAGGGGTCGACACAGATACGCAGTATTTT	CASSLGGSGVDTDTQYF
TRBV2	15	TRBJ2-7	TRBD2	.	TGTGCCAGCAGCACTAGCGGGGGTAGCTCCTACGAGCAGTACTTC	CASSTSGGSSYEQYF
TRBV18	15	TRBJ2-7	.	.	TGTGCCAGCTCACCTATATCTAAGGGTGCCGACGAGCAGTACTTC	CASSPISKGADEQYF
TRBV27	16	TRBJ1-4	.	.	TGTGCCAGCAGTTTTGAGGGTAAAGGGCCTTGGGAAAAACTGTTTTTT	CASSFEGKGPWEKLFF
TRBV4-1	15	TRBJ1-1	.	.	TGCGCCAGCAGCCAAGACCTGAGAGCAAACACTGAAGCTTTCTTT	CASSQDLRANTEAFF
TRBV9	14	TRBJ1-1	.	.	TGTGCCAGCGCACCCGGACAGACGAACACTGAAGCTTTCTTT	CASAPGQTNTEAFF
TRBV19	12	TRBJ1-1	.	.	TGTGCCTCAGCCGCCGTGGGCACTGAAGCTTTCTTT	CASAAVGTEAFF
TRBV2	12	TRBJ1-1	.	once	TGTGCCAGCACAGGGTTGAGGACTGAAGCTTTCTTT	CASTGLRTEAFF
TRBV9	15	TRBJ2-1	TRBD1	once	TGTGCCAGCAGCGTAGGGGGACAGACCAACAATGAGCAGTTCTTC	CASSVGGQTNNEQFF
TRBV4-1	15	TRBJ2-2	.	.	TGCGCCAGCAGCCCGCCCCTCGACAGGAGGCGGGAGCTGTTTTTT	CASSPPLDRRRELFF
TRBV4-1	14	TRBJ1-6	.	.	TGCGCCAGCAGCCAAGATAGGGTAGGCTCACCCCTCCACTTT	CASSQDRVGSPLHF
TRBV6-1	14	TRBJ1-1	TRBD1	.	TGTGCCAGCACTCGACAGGGAGCGAACACTGAAGCTTTCTTT	CASTRQGANTEAFF
TRBV4-1	18	TRBJ2-2	TRBD1	.	TGCGCCAGCAGCCAAGAGGGGCCCGGGACAGGGGGTGTCGGGGAGCTGTTTTTT	CASSQEGPGTGGVGELFF
TRBV5-1	15	TRBJ2-3	TRBD2	.	TGCGCCAGCAGCTTGTCTAGCGGGGGAGAAGATACGCAGTATTTT	CASSLSSGGEDTQYF
TRBV4-1	15	TRBJ2-2	.	.	TGCGCCAGCAAACAGGGCTCTAGGGACACCGGGGAGCTGTTTTTT	CASKQGSRDTGELFF
TRBV5-1	16	TRBJ2-3	TRBD2	.	TGCGCCAGCAGCTTTTACAGCGGGGGAAGCACAGATACGCAGTATTTT	CASSFYSGGSTDTQYF
TRBV19	16	TRBJ2-1	TRBD1	once	TGTGCCAGTAGTCCAGGACAGGGCCACTCCTACAATGAGCAGTTCTTC	CASSPGQGHSYNEQFF
TRBV4-3	15	TRBJ2-7	TRBD1	.	TGCGCCAGCGAATCCTCCGGGACAGGGATCGGGGAGCAGTACTTC	CASESSGTGIGEQYF
TRBV6-5	15	TRBJ1-2	.	.	TGTGCCAGCAGTTACTCGAACAGGGCTTCCTCTGGCTACACCTTC	CASSYSNRASSGYTF
TRBV7-2	13	TRBJ2-2	.	.	TGTGCCAGCAGCTTAATGCTTACCGGGGAGCTGTTTTTT	CASSLMLTGELFF
TRBV14	14	TRBJ1-5	.	.	TGTGCCAGCAGCCAACTCGGGGCTGGTCAGCCCCAGCATTTT	CASSQLGAGQPQHF
TRBV6-1	16	TRBJ2-1	TRBD2	few	TGTGCCAGCAGTGCACTAGCGGGGGGCTCCTACAATGAGCAGTTCTTC	CASSALAGGSYNEQFF
TRBV5-4	17	TRBJ2-6	.	.	TGTGCCAGCAGCTTGCAAATCACAGGGTCCGGGGCCAACGTCCTGACTTTC	CASSLQITGSGANVLTF
TRBV5-4	17	TRBJ1-1	TRBD1	.	TGTGCCAGCAGCACGGGACAGGGAAGAAGGACGAACACTGAAGCTTTCTTT	CASSTGQGRRTNTEAFF
TRBV13	13	TRBJ2-5	.	.	TGTGCCAGCAGCTCCGGGCTACAAGAGACCCAGTACTTC	CASSSGLQETQYF
TRBV12-5	14	TRBJ2-7	TRBD1	.	TGTGCTAGTGGTTTGGGACAGGGGGCGGGAGAGCAGTACTTC	CASGLGQGAGEQYF
TRBV30	17	TRBJ1-3	TRBD1	once	TGTGCCTGGAGGGGGGGCGGCAGGGACAGTTCTGGAAACACCATATATTTT	CAWRGGGRDSSGNTIYF
TRBV15	17	TRBJ2-4	.	.	TGTGCCACCAGCAGAGGATGGGGGGACCTCAGCCAAAACATTCAGTACTTC	CATSRGWGDLSQNIQYF
TRBV18	17	TRBJ2-3	TRBD2	.	TGTGCCAGCTCAAGACTACTAGCGGGGTTCCTCACAGATACGCAGTATTTT	CASSRLLAGFLTDTQYF